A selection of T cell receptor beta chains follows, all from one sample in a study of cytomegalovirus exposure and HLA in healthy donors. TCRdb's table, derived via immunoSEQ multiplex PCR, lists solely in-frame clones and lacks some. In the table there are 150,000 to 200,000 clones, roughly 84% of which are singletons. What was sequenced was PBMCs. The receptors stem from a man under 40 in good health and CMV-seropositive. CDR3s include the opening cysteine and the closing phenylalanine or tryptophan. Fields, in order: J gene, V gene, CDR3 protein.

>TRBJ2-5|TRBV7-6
CASSPQIGTAQETQYF
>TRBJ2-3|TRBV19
CASTPRTGHTDTQYF
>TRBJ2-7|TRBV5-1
CASSLVAGPYEQYF
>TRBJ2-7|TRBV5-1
CASSVDLAGGYSYEQYF
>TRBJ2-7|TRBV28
CASSLGLAVSSYEQYF
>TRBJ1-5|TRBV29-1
CSALKGPNQPQHF
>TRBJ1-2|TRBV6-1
CASSERTGVPANYGYTF
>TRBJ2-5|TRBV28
CASSMSGGVETQYF
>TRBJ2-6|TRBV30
CAWSPTGGSGANVLTF
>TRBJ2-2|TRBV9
CASSAGGTSDWGRNTGELFF
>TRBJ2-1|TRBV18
CASSEGLASGEQFF
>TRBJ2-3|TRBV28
CASSRLTSGRDTQYF
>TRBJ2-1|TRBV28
CASDTGTGGNEQFF